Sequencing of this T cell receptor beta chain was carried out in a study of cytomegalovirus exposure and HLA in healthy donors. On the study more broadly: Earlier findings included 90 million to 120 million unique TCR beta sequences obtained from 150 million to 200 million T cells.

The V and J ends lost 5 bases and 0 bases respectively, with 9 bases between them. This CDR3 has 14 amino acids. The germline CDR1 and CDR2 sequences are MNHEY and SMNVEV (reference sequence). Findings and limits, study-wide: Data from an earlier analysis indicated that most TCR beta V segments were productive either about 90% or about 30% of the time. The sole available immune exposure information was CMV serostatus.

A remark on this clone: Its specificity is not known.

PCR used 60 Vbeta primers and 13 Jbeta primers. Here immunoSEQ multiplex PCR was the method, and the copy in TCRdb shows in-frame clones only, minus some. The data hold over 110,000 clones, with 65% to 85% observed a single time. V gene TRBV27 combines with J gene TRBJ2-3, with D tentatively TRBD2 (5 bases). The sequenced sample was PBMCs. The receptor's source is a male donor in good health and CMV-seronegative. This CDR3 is CASSLSDSTDTQYF. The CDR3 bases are TGTGCCAGCAGTCTTAGCGATAGCACAGATACGCAGTATTTT.